The 31 T cell receptor beta chains below were found in one sample sequenced in a study of blood T cell repertoires in COVID-19. Only in-frame clones appear in the TCRdb table, and some are missing; sequencing was by immunoSEQ multiplex PCR. The data contain about 230,000 clones, over 70% of them singletons. Sequencing used peripheral blood. The receptors shown here come from a woman older than 75 with acute or convalescent COVID-19.

V is TRBV2 and J is TRBJ1-2; 7 bases are shared with TRBD1. V shed 5 bases and J 4 bases; nucleotides not matched to a gene: 4. The germline gives CDR1 SNHLY, CDR2 FYNNEI. The CDR3 length is 13 residues. As DNA, the CDR3 is TGTGCCAGCAGTTGGACAGGATCCTATGGCTACACCTTC. It is translated as CASSWTGSYGYTF.

The chain links TRBV6-1 to TRBJ1-1, with TRBD1 matching over 7 bases. V lost 1 base, J lost 1 base, and 12 bases stayed unmatched. CDR1 MNHNS and CDR2 SASEGT come from the germline V gene. This CDR3 is built from 18 residues. CDR3 in amino acids: CASSEDRGLITGNTEAFF. Here the CDR3 DNA reads TGTGCCAGCAGTGAAGACAGGGGTCTTATCACCGGGAACACTGAAGCTTTCTTT.

The V and J genes are TRBV7-9 and TRBJ2-3; tentative D call: TRBD2 (7 bases). Germline V CDR1 and CDR2: SEHNR, FQNEAQ (reference sequence). Trimming took off 8 bases at V and 0 bases at J, with 12 bases between the two ends. CDR3 size: 14 residues. CDR3 DNA: TGTGCCAGCGGTCGGGGGGCTAGCACAGATACGCAGTATTTT. It yields the protein CASGRGASTDTQYF. The full variable domain, rest sourced from reference TRBV7-9 and TRBJ2-3, is DTGVSQNPRHKITKRGQNVTFRCDPISEHNRLYWYRQTLGQGPEFLTYFQNEAQLEKSRLLSDRFSAERPKGSFSTLEIQRTEQGDSAMYLCASGRGASTDTQYFGPGTRLTVL.

The chain links TRBV4-1 to TRBJ2-6; 11 bases match TRBD2. Per germline, CDR1 MGHRA and CDR2 YSYEKL. The CDR3 extends over 19 amino acids. V lost 4 bases, J lost 0 bases, and 8 bases stayed unmatched. CDR3 coding DNA: TGCGCCAGCAGCCTTTCGAGGACTAGCGGGCGCTCTGGGGCCAACGTCCTGACTTTC. As protein: CASSLSRTSGRSGANVLTF.

This chain joins TRBV6-1 and TRBJ1-6; the match to TRBD1 covers 7 bases. The V gene's germline CDR1 is MNHNS and CDR2 SASEGT. V shed 2 bases and J 4 bases; nucleotides not matched to a gene: 5. The CDR3 spans 16 residues. In DNA form, the CDR3 reads TGTGCCAGCAGTGAAATGTCAGGGGGATATAATTCACCCCTCCACTTT. This translates into CASSEMSGGYNSPLHF.

The chain combines TRBV5-1 with TRBJ1-3; no clear D gene. The germline V gene has CDR1 SGHRS and CDR2 YFSETQ. V was trimmed by 4 bases and J by 4 bases, leaving 3 bases between them. The CDR3 loop spans 11 amino acids. CDR3 in amino acids: CASSIGNTIYF. The CDR3 DNA reads TGCGCCAGCAGCATAGGAAACACCATATATTTT.

This rearrangement joins TRBV6-6 to TRBJ1-1; tentative D call: TRBD1 (5 bases). Trimming shortened V by 4 bases and J by 0 bases, and 15 bases separated the two germline ends. CDR1 is MNHNY and CDR2 is SVGAGI in the germline V gene (reference sequence). The CDR3 runs to 16 residues. CDR3 residues: CASSWGGVSLNTEAFF. In DNA form, the CDR3 reads TGTGCCAGCAGTTGGGGAGGGGTTTCCTTGAACACTGAAGCTTTCTTT.

This sequence joins TRBV14 and TRBJ1-1, with D uncertain. The germline gives CDR1 SGHDN, CDR2 FVKESK. The CDR3 is made up of 12 amino acids. Trimming cost V 0 bases and J 8 bases, with 7 bases left between them. CDR3: CASSQDSPEAFF. The CDR3 nucleotides read TGTGCCAGCAGCCAAGATAGCCCCGAAGCTTTCTTT.

The chain employs TRBV5-4 and TRBJ2-7; D may be TRBD1 (6 bases). The V gene lost 4 bases and the J gene lost 0 bases, with 17 bases spanning the gap. Germline CDR1 SGHNT, CDR2 YYREEE (reference sequence). The CDR3 totals 16 residues. CDR3 loop: CASSNFNDRPSYEQYF. In nucleotides, the CDR3 is TGTGCCAGCAGCAATTTCAACGACAGGCCCTCCTACGAGCAGTACTTC.

The chain employs TRBV6-5 and TRBJ1-2; D possibly corresponds to TRBD1 (5 bases). Trimming took 2 bases from V and 4 from J, leaving 8 bases between them. Germline V gene sequence: CDR1 MNHEY, CDR2 SVGAGI. This CDR3 spans 13 amino acids. The CDR3 is CASSYQGGYGYTF. CDR3 coding DNA: TGTGCCAGCAGTTACCAGGGAGGCTATGGCTACACCTTC.

Turning to this clone: An end of the junction does not agree with germline; a read error may underlie this. This chain connects TRBV5-6 to TRBJ1-1; 10 nucleotides line up with TRBD1. This CDR3 has 15 residues. Germline lookup yields CDR1 SGHDT and CDR2 YYEEEE. The CDR3 coding sequence is TGTGCCGGCAGCGCCTTGACAGGGGGCGTTACTGAAGCTTTCTTT. It encodes CAGSALTGGVTEAFF.

The chain joins TRBV24-1 to TRBJ1-5; no clear D. CDR3 length equals 16 residues. V lost 9 bases to trimming and J lost 0 bases, with 17 bases between them. Germline V gene sequence: CDR1 KGHDR, CDR2 SFDVKD. The CDR3 DNA follows: TGTGCCACCCCCCCTTGTTGCCCAGATAGCAATCAGCCCCAGCATTTT. This gives the protein CATPPCCPDSNQPQHF.

This clone was seen just once. This chain joins TRBV7-2 and TRBJ1-1; 7 nucleotides match TRBD1. The germline V gene has CDR1 SGHTA and CDR2 FQGNSA. Germline trimming cut 3 bases from V and 7 bases from J; bases unmatched to any gene: 8. This CDR3 spans 14 amino acids. The CDR3 protein is CASSFPGTVDEAFF. CDR3 nucleotides: TGTGCCAGCAGCTTCCCTGGGACAGTGGATGAAGCTTTCTTT.

The chain employs TRBV6-5 and TRBJ2-5, with 9 positions matching TRBD2. The CDR3 sequence is 16 residues long. V lost 0 bases to trimming and J lost 0 bases; unmatched junction nucleotides: 2. Germline V CDR1 and CDR2: MNHEY, SVGAGI. The CDR3 spells CASSYSPSGDQETQYF. CDR3 DNA sequence: TGTGCCAGCAGTTACTCGCCTAGCGGGGACCAAGAGACCCAGTACTTC.

At least ten counts were recorded for this clone. This same CDR3 is encoded by further DNA sequences in the sample. The CDR3 nucleotides read TGCGCCAGCAGCTTGGAGGGGGCCGGGGAGCTGTTTTTT. Its translation is CASSLEGAGELFF. The chain combines TRBV5-1 with TRBJ2-2, with D maybe TRBD1 (6 bases). V gave up 0 bases and J gave up 6 bases, with 6 bases separating them. Germline assignment: CDR1 SGHRS and CDR2 YFSETQ. This CDR3 has 13 amino acids.

This chain uses TRBV18 with TRBJ2-7, with D tentatively TRBD2 (5 bases). The CDR3 covers 15 residues. The V end was cut by 3 bases, the J end by 2 bases, with 14 bases between. Germline V gene data show CDR1 as KGHSH and CDR2 as LQKENI. In nucleotides, the CDR3 is TGTGCCAGCTCACCCGGAGTAGCGCCAACCTACGAGCAGTACTTC. Its protein product is CASSPGVAPTYEQYF.

V usage is TRBV11-3 and J usage is TRBJ2-3, with 7 bases matching TRBD2. CDR3 length equals 16 residues. Germline values: CDR1 SGHNT, CDR2 YENEEA. Losses at the gene ends were 4 bases for V and 4 bases for J; bases not matched to a gene: 11. CDR3 nucleotide sequence: TGTGCCAGCAGCTCCCATAGCGGGCCACCAGCAGATACGCAGTATTTT. It codes for CASSSHSGPPADTQYF.

J is TRBJ1-3 and V is TRBV19, with D possibly TRBD1 on 6 matching bases. Germline CDR1 reads LNHDA; CDR2 reads SQIVND (reference sequence). V shed 6 bases and J shed 0 bases, with 15 bases lying between them. This CDR3 is built from 16 residues. In DNA, the CDR3 is TGTGCCAGTAGGAGGACAGCTTATACCTCTGGAAACACCATATATTTT. It codes for CASRRTAYTSGNTIYF.

As DNA, the CDR3 is TGTGCCAGCAGTTATACAGGACCGACCTATGGCTACACCTTC. Residues: CASSYTGPTYGYTF. The chain links TRBV6-5 to TRBJ1-2, with a possible D match to TRBD1 (5 bases). Trimming stripped 3 bases from V and 4 bases from J, with 12 bases between. The germline CDR1 and CDR2 sequences are MNHEY and SVGAGI. The CDR3 is made up of 14 amino acids.

V gene TRBV19 combines with J gene TRBJ2-7, with TRBD2 matching over 9 bases. The CDR3 has 14 amino acids. CDR1 is LNHDA and CDR2 is SQIVND in the germline V gene (reference sequence). V trimming: 5 bases; J trimming: 7 bases; junction bases outside the gene matches: 9. The chain's CDR3 is CASSGTSPGREQYF. As DNA, the CDR3 is TGTGCCAGTAGTGGGACTAGCCCCGGACGGGAGCAGTACTTC.

The CDR3 DNA follows: TGTGCCACCAGCAGAGCTGAGGCCGGGAGGGCCAACGTCCTGACTTTC. Protein sequence: CATSRAEAGRANVLTF. This sequence joins TRBV15 and TRBJ2-6, with a tentative D call TRBD2 (5 bases). CDR1 is LNHNV and CDR2 is YYDKDF in the germline V gene (reference sequence). The V end was cut by 1 base, the J end by 5 bases, with 12 bases between. The CDR3 has 16 residues.

This clone was counted a few times. The chain joins TRBV6-5 to TRBJ1-2, with D unresolved. Germline V gene data show CDR1 as MNHEY and CDR2 as SVGAGI. This CDR3 is built from 13 residues. V lost 8 bases and J lost 4, with 14 bases in between. The CDR3 is CASGNRTPYGYTF. CDR3 nucleotides: TGTGCCAGCGGAAACCGGACTCCCTATGGCTACACCTTC.

The chain links TRBV5-1 to TRBJ2-7, with 7 nucleotides matching TRBD2. The germline CDR1 and CDR2 sequences are SGHRS and YFSETQ. The CDR3 has 15 residues. Germline trimming cut 1 base from V and 2 bases from J; bases unmatched to any gene: 6. The CDR3 DNA is TGCGCCAGCAGCTTGTCTTCTAGCGGAACCTACGAGCAGTACTTC. Translation gives CASSLSSSGTYEQYF.

The chain's CDR3 is CASSQGPGLAGYEQYF. The DNA for the CDR3 is TGTGCCAGCAGCCAGGGCCCGGGACTAGCGGGCTACGAGCAGTACTTC. The rearrangement joins TRBV3-1 (or the pseudogene TRBV3-2) to TRBJ2-7, with 12 nucleotides matching TRBD2. J lost 3 bases, V lost 3 bases, and 6 bases had no gene match. There are 16 residues in the CDR3. Germline assignment: CDR1 LGHDT and CDR2 YNNKEL (reference sequence).

The V call is TRBV7-6, the J call TRBJ2-7; 9 nucleotides match TRBD2. Germline loops: CDR1 SGHVS, CDR2 FNYEAQ. V shed 5 bases, J shed 4 bases, and the junction held 12 bases outside the gene matches. The CDR3 extends over 16 amino acids. The CDR3 reads CASSPGIAGANYEQYF. As DNA, the CDR3 is TGTGCCAGCAGCCCAGGTATAGCGGGAGCTAATTACGAGCAGTACTTC.

This chain joins TRBV27 and TRBJ1-6; 9 bases line up with TRBD1. This CDR3 spans 15 amino acids. Trimming removed 2 bases from V and 9 bases from J; junction bases left unmatched: 5. In germline, CDR1 is MNHEY, CDR2 SMNVEV (reference sequence). The CDR3 bases are TGTGCCAGCAGTTTAACAGGGGGCTTGATTTCACCCCTCCACTTT. This codes for CASSLTGGLISPLHF.

The V gene is TRBV3-1 (or the pseudogene TRBV3-2), the J gene TRBJ2-1; the D is unclear. V was pared by 3 bases and J by 9 bases, with 9 bases between. Per the germline V gene, CDR1 is LGHDT and CDR2 is YNNKEL (reference sequence). This CDR3 contains 12 residues. CDR3 DNA sequence: TGTGCCAGCAGCCAGCCCCGGAGTGAGCAGTTCTTC. It is translated as CASSQPRSEQFF.

The chain is built from TRBV10-3 and TRBJ2-7, with a weak D call TRBD1 (6 bases). Trimming cost V 0 bases and J 0 bases, with 9 bases left between them. Looked up from germline, CDR1 is ENHRY and CDR2 is SYGVKD. This CDR3 has 15 amino acids. The CDR3 region has the DNA TGTGCCATCAGTGAGTCGACGGACAGCTCCTACGAGCAGTACTTC. Translation gives CAISESTDSSYEQYF.

The genes are TRBV6-5 and TRBJ1-1; the D is unclear. Germline V CDR1 and CDR2: MNHEY, SVGAGI. This CDR3 spans 14 amino acids. V was trimmed by 6 bases and J by 2 bases, leaving 13 bases between them. CDR3 bases: TGTGCCAGCAGGGACGGGAGCCCCAACACTGAAGCTTTCTTT. It specifies CASRDGSPNTEAFF.

This chain joins TRBV28 and TRBJ2-7; the match to TRBD1 covers 7 bases. V dropped 4 bases and J dropped 0; count of bases not matched to a gene: 3. This CDR3 has 14 amino acids. Germline CDR1 MDHEN, CDR2 SYDVKM. The CDR3 coding sequence is TGTGCCAGCAGTTACAGGGGCCCCTCCTACGAGCAGTACTTC. This encodes CASSYRGPSYEQYF.

This clone was counted only a few times. The chain is built from TRBV6-1 and TRBJ1-3; D is uncertain. Trimming took off 4 bases at V and 0 bases at J, with 13 bases between the two ends. Germline V gene data show CDR1 as MNHNS and CDR2 as SASEGT. The CDR3 totals 16 residues. As DNA, the CDR3 is TGTGCCAGCAGTGTGAACACACCCCGCTCTGGAAACACCATATATTTT. Translating it yields CASSVNTPRSGNTIYF.